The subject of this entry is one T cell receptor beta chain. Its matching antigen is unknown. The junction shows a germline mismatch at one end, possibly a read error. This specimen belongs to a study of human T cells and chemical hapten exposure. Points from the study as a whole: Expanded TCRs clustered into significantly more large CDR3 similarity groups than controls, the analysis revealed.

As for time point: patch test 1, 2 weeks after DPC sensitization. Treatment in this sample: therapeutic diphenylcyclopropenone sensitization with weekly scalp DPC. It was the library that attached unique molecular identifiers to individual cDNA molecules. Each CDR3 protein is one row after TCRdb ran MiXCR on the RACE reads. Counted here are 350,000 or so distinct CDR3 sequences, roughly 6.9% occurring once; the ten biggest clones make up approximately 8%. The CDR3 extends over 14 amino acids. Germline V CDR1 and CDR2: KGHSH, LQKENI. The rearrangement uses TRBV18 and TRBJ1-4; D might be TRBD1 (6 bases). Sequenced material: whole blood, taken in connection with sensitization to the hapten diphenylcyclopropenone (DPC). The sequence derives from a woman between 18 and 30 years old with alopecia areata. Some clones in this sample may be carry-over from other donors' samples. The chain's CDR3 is CASSPQGPNEKLFF. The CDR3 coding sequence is TGTGCCAGCTCCCCACAGGGACCAAATGAAAAACTGTTTTTT.